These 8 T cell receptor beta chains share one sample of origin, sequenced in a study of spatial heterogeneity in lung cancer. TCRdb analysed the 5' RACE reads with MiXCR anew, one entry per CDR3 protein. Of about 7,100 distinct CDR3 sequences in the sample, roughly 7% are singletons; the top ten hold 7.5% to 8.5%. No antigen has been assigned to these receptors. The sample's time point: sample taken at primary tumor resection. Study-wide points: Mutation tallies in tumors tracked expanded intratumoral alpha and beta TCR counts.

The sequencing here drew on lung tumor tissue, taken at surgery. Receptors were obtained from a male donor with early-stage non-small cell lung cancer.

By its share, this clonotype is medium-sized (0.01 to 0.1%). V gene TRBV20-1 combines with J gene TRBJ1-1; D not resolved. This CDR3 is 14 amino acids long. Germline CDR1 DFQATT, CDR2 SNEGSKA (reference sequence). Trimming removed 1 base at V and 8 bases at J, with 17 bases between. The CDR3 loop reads CSARVTRAGREAFF. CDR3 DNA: TGCAGTGCTAGAGTGACGAGGGCGGGGAGGGAAGCTTTCTTT.

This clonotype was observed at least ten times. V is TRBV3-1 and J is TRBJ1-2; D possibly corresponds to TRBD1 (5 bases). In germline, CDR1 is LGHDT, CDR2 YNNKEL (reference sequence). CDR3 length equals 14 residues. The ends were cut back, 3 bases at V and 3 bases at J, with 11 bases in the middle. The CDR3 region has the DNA TGTGCCAGCAGCCATGCCGGGACGGACTATGGCTACACCTTC. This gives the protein CASSHAGTDYGYTF.

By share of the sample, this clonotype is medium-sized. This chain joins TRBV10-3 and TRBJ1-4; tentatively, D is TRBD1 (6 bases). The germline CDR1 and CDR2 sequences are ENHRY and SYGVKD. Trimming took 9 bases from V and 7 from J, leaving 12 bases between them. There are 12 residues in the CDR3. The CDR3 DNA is TGTGCCATACGGGGGCGCGGTGAAAAACTGTTTTTT. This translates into CAIRGRGEKLFF.

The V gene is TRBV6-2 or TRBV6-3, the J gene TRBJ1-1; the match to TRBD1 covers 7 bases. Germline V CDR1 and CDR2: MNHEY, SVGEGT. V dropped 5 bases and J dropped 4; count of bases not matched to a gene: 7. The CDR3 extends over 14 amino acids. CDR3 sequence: CASSDRQGSTEAFF. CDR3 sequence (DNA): TGTGCCAGCAGTGACAGACAGGGTAGCACTGAAGCTTTCTTT.

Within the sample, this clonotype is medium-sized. Here the CDR3 reads CASSVYSYNEQFF. The DNA of the CDR3 is TGTGCCAGCAGTGTATACTCCTACAATGAGCAGTTCTTC. V is TRBV6-1 and J is TRBJ2-1; D gene ambiguous. The germline gives CDR1 MNHNS, CDR2 SASEGT. The length of the CDR3 is 13 residues. Trimming stripped 4 bases from V and 0 bases from J, with 4 bases between.

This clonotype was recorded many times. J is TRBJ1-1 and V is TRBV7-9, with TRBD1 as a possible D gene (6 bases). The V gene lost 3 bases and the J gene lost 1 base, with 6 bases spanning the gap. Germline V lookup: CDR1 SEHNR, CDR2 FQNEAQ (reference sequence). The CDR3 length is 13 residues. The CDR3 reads CASSLGQNTEAFF. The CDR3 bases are TGTGCCAGCAGCTTGGGACAGAACACTGAAGCTTTCTTT.

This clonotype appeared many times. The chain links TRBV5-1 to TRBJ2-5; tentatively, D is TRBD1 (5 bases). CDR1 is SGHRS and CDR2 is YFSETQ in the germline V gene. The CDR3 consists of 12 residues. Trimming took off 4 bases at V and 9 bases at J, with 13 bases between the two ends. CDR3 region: CASSGPPQAQYF. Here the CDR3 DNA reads TGCGCCAGCAGCGGCCCCCCACAGGCCCAGTACTTC.

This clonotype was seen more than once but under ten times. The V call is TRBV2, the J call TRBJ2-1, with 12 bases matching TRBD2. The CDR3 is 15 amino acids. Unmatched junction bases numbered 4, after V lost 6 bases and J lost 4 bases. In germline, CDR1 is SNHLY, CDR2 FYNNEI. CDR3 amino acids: CASRLAGGPYNEQFF. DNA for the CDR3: TGTGCCAGCAGGCTAGCGGGGGGGCCTTACAATGAGCAGTTCTTC. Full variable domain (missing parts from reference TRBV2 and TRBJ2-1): EPEVTQTPSHQVTQMGQEVILRCVPISNHLYFYWYRQILGQKVEFLVSFYNNEISEKSEIFDDQFSVERPDGSNFTLKIRSTKLEDSAMYFCASRLAGGPYNEQFFGPGTRLTVL.